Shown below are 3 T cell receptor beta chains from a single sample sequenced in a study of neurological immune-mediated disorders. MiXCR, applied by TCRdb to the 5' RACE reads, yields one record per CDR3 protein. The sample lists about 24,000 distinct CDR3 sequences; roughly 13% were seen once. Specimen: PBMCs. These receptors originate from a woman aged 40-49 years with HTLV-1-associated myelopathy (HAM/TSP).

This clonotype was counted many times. The CDR3 DNA reads as TGTGCCAGCAGCCGCCGGGGCGCCGGCAATCAGCCCCAGCATTTT. Its translation: CASSRRGAGNQPQHF. The chain uses TRBV5-6 and TRBJ1-5, with D tentatively TRBD1 (5 bases). The CDR3 covers 15 residues. Trimming took 4 bases from V and 2 from J, leaving 13 bases between them. Germline V lookup: CDR1 SGHDT, CDR2 YYEEEE.

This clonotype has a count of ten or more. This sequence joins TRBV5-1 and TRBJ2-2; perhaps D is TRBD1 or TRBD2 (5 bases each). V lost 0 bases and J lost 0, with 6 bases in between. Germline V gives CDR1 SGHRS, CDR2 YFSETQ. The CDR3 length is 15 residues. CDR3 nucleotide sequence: TGCGCCAGCAGCTTGGTGGGACCGAACACCGGGGAGCTGTTTTTT. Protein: CASSLVGPNTGELFF.

The chain's CDR3 is CASSPALTDTQYF. In DNA, the CDR3 is TGTGCCAGCAGCCCAGCGCTAACAGATACGCAGTATTTT. The chain carries TRBV5-5 and TRBJ2-3; D is unresolved. The CDR3 totals 13 residues. V lost 4 bases, J lost 3 bases, and 9 bases lay in between. Germline CDR1 is SGHKS and CDR2 is YYEKEE (reference sequence).